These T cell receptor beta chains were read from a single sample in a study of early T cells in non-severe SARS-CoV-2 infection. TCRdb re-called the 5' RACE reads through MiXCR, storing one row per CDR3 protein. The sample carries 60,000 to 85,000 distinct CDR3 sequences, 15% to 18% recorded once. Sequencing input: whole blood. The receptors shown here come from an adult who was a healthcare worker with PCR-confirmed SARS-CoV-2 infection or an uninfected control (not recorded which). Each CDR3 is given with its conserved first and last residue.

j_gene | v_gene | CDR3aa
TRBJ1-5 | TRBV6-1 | CASKGINSNQPQHF
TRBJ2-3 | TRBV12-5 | CASALGEASTDTQYF
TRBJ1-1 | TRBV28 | CASSNTGRNTEAFF
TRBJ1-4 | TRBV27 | CASSFWEGEKLFF
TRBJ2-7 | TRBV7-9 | CASSLPGNPTGQYF
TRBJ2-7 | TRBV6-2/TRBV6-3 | CASSYSQREGRYEQYF
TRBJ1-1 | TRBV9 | CASSANRDRGVHTEAFF
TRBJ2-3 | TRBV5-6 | CASRGLAGGRDTQYF
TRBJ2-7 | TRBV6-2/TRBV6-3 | CASSSNFGTSGSYEQYF
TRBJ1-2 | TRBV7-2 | CASSLWGQSYGYTF
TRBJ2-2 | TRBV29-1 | CSVGQGVTGELFF
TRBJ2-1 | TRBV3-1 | CASSQGTSGFDEQFF
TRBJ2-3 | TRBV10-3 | CAISAGGAGPDTQYF
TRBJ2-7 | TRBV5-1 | CASSLERGPAYEQYF
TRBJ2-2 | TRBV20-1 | CSASMGSKLFF
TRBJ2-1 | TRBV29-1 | CSVSDRLSYNEQFF
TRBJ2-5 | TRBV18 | CASSTSQETQYF
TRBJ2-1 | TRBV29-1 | CSVGAGYNEQFF
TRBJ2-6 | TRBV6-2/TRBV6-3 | CASSPTGSGANVLTF
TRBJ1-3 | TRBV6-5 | CASSYGGSGNTIYF